Following are 9 T cell receptor beta chains from one sample sequenced in a study of blood T cell repertoires in COVID-19. Sequencing used immunoSEQ multiplex PCR; TCRdb keeps in-frame clones, though not all of them. The sample lists tens of thousands of clones; about 90% were seen once. The sample consisted of peripheral blood. The source is a human donor in a cohort sampled during active COVID-19.

J is TRBJ2-1 and V is TRBV19; D gene uncertain. The germline V gene encodes CDR1 LNHDA and CDR2 SQIVND (reference sequence). The length of the CDR3 is 12 residues. V dropped 3 bases and J dropped 9 bases, with 9 bases sitting between them. The CDR3, as DNA: TGTGCCAGTAGTATTATCCCGGGTGAGCAGTTCTTC. As protein: CASSIIPGEQFF.

Written as DNA, the CDR3 is TGTGCCAGCAGCTTTACGGGGGGTACCACCGGGGAGCTGTTTTTT. Its protein product is CASSFTGGTTGELFF. V is TRBV11-3 and J is TRBJ2-2; TRBD2 matches at 7 bases. The CDR3 totals 15 residues. The germline V gene has CDR1 SGHNT and CDR2 YENEEA. V was pared by 3 bases and J by 4 bases, with 5 bases of the junction left unmatched.

This clone was counted once. V is TRBV7-6 and J is TRBJ1-5; D remains unclear. V lost 1 base, J lost 0 bases, and 7 bases lay in between. Germline-derived CDR1 and CDR2 are SGHVS and FNYEAQ. This CDR3 has 15 amino acids. The CDR3 DNA is TGTGCCAGCAGCTTAGATCACTATAGCAATCAGCCCCAGCATTTT. Its translation: CASSLDHYSNQPQHF.

The V and J genes are TRBV2 and TRBJ1-5; a possible D gene is TRBD1 (6 bases). The V gene's germline CDR1 is SNHLY and CDR2 FYNNEI. V lost 4 bases to trimming and J lost 9 bases, with 7 bases between them. The CDR3 is 11 residues long. The CDR3 DNA reads as TGTGCCAGCAGTGCCAGGGGGCCCCAGCATTTT. The encoded protein is CASSARGPQHF.

This chain joins TRBV20-1 and TRBJ1-1; D is ambiguous. CDR1 DFQATT and CDR2 SNEGSKA come from the germline V gene (reference sequence). The V end lost 3 bases, the J end lost 1 base, and 12 bases lay between the germline ends. The CDR3 loop spans 14 amino acids. CDR3 coding DNA: TGCAGTGCTAGTTTGACGGGATGGAACACTGAAGCTTTCTTT. Translated: CSASLTGWNTEAFF.

In its sample, this clone was seen once. The V call is TRBV6-6, the J call TRBJ2-4, with D possibly matching TRBD2 (5 bases). The CDR3 contains 12 residues. Trimming shortened V by 6 bases and J by 5 bases, and 8 bases separated the two germline ends. Germline V gene data show CDR1 as MNHNY and CDR2 as SVGAGI (reference sequence). CDR3 amino acids: CASRDGENIQYF. Here the CDR3 DNA reads TGTGCCAGCAGAGACGGGGAAAACATTCAGTACTTC.

Turning to this clone: Other DNA sequences of this sample code for an identical CDR3. V is TRBV4-1 and J is TRBJ2-4, with D maybe TRBD2 (6 bases). Germline CDR1 reads MGHRA; CDR2 reads YSYEKL. The CDR3 sequence is 16 residues long. The V and J ends lost 1 base and 0 bases respectively, with 10 bases between them. DNA for the CDR3: TGCGCCAGCAGCCAAGTAGGAGGGGTAGCCAAAAACATTCAGTACTTC. Translated, it gives CASSQVGGVAKNIQYF.

This clone was detected only a few times. The chain recombines TRBV20-1 with TRBJ2-7; TRBD2 might be the D (5 bases). The length of the CDR3 is 11 residues. The V and J ends lost 7 bases and 0 bases respectively, with 7 bases between them. Looked up from germline, CDR1 is DFQATT and CDR2 is SNEGSKA (reference sequence). In DNA, the CDR3 is TGCAGTGGAGCGGACTCCTACGAGCAGTACTTC. Residues: CSGADSYEQYF.

For the CDR3, the DNA is TGCGCCAGCAGCCAAGACCGGTCGACTACGGGGGACACCATATATTTT. It yields the protein CASSQDRSTTGDTIYF. This rearrangement joins TRBV4-3 to TRBJ1-3, with D perhaps TRBD1 (5 bases). V dropped 0 bases and J dropped 8 bases, with 17 bases sitting between them. Germline V gene sequence: CDR1 LGHNA, CDR2 YSLEER. This CDR3 contains 16 residues.